This TCR beta chain was retrieved from a study of blood T cell repertoires in COVID-19. Study-wide background: Specimens from acute and convalescent COVID-19 originated in the United States, Italy and Spain. PBMCs, B-cell-depleted T cells, or T cells provided the cDNA or gDNA that made up the material.

Original processing methods: By means of reference gene primer amplification, nucleated cell counts were estimated. Clones were sequenced by immunoSEQ multiplex PCR, and TCRdb holds only the in-frame ones, with some missing. That table furnishes V, J and clone size, whereas the DNA furnished D and trimming. The sample has fewer than 200,000 clones; about 86% are singletons. Germline V lookup: CDR1 WNHNN, CDR2 SYGVQD (reference sequence). The germline V and J ends were trimmed by 2 bases and 3 bases, with 7 bases remaining between them. The CDR3 covers 13 residues. Sequencing was performed on peripheral blood. V gene TRBV10-1 combines with J gene TRBJ2-5, with D uncertain. This receptor was obtained from a man in his fifties or sixties with active or convalescent COVID-19. In nucleotides, the CDR3 is TGCGCCAGCAGTGAGCCAGGAAAAGAGACCCAGTACTTC. Translation gives CASSEPGKETQYF.